This TCR beta chain was profiled in a study of CD8 T cells in Susac syndrome. Sequencing targeted TCR beta in blood CD8+ and CD4+ T cells. Matching for age and sex applied to the controls, who were healthy donors. The CD8+ and CD4+ T cells were negatively isolated, with the TEMRA cells enriched by FACS. CDR3 size: 14 residues. V was trimmed by 1 base and J by 7 bases, leaving 12 bases between them. CDR1 is SGHNT, CDR2 YYREEE, per germline (reference sequence). Reverse transcription used 0.5 to 1 ug RNA and random hexamers. With immunoSEQ multiplex PCR, TCR beta CDR3 was amplified across 54 Vbeta and 13 Jbeta. TCRdb analysed the immunoSEQ multiplex PCR reads with MiXCR anew, one entry per CDR3 protein. This sample carries around 150,000 distinct CDR3 sequences, approximately 93% of them seen once, and the ten largest clones take roughly 0.27%.

V gene TRBV5-4 combines with J gene TRBJ1-5; D gene ambiguous. This sequence originates from a human donor in good health. The sequencing sample was made of CD8+ T cells from PBMCs. This CDR3 is CASSLFGSGQPQHF. In nucleotides, the CDR3 is TGTGCCAGCAGCTTGTTTGGTTCCGGCCAGCCCCAGCATTTT.